Each of the 31 T cell receptor beta chains below was sequenced from the same sample in a study of blood T cell repertoires in COVID-19. TCRdb's table, derived via immunoSEQ multiplex PCR, lists solely in-frame clones and lacks some. This sample yields 250,000 to 350,000 clones, of which 89% are seen a single time; less than 0.95% belongs to the top ten. The sample consisted of peripheral blood. The receptor set was obtained from a woman aged 40 to 50 who had recovered from COVID-19.

V usage is TRBV6-5 and J usage is TRBJ2-7; D ambiguous. The CDR3 spans 15 residues. Germline-derived CDR1 and CDR2 are MNHEY and SVGAGI. Trimming pared 0 bases from V and 3 bases from J, leaving 12 bases between. CDR3 loop: CASSYSNSVGYEQYF. CDR3 DNA: TGTGCCAGCAGTTACTCGAACTCGGTCGGCTACGAGCAGTACTTC.

A note on this clone: Other nucleotide sequences from this sample produce the same CDR3. The chain recombines TRBV5-1 with TRBJ1-3, with D possibly matching TRBD1 (5 bases). Trimming pared 1 base from V and 0 bases from J, leaving 5 bases between. Germline CDR1 and CDR2: SGHRS and YFSETQ. This CDR3 spans 14 amino acids. CDR3 amino acids: CASSLQGSGNTIYF. The CDR3, as DNA: TGCGCCAGCAGCTTGCAGGGCTCTGGAAACACCATATATTTT.

This clone was seen once. The V and J genes are TRBV7-9 and TRBJ2-1; 11 bases fit TRBD2. Germline V gene lookup returns CDR1 SEHNR and CDR2 FQNEAQ (reference sequence). V gave up 6 bases and J gave up 4 bases; unmatched junction bases: 14. The CDR3 runs 18 residues. For the CDR3, the DNA is TGTGCCAGCAGACCGGGACTAGCGGAAGGAGAGTGGTACAATGAGCAGTTCTTC. Its translation: CASRPGLAEGEWYNEQFF.

The chain combines TRBV11-2 with TRBJ2-7, with 7 nucleotides matching TRBD1. CDR1 SGHAT and CDR2 FQNNGV come from the germline V gene. The ends lost 1 base at V and 5 bases at J; junction bases unmatched: 8. The CDR3 runs to 15 residues. The DNA of the CDR3 is TGTGCCAGCAGCTTAGGGAGACAGGGTAATCACGAGCAGTACTTC. It is translated as CASSLGRQGNHEQYF.

The chain recombines TRBV7-3 with TRBJ2-6; 10 nucleotides agree with TRBD1. The CDR3 loop spans 18 amino acids. V shed 5 bases, J shed 4 bases, and the junction held 11 bases outside the gene matches. From germline, CDR1 is SGHTA and CDR2 FQGTGA. Written as DNA, the CDR3 is TGTGCCAGCAGCGCCTCCGGGGACAGGGGTTACGGGGCCAACGTCCTGACTTTC. Amino acids: CASSASGDRGYGANVLTF.

This chain joins TRBV9 and TRBJ2-2; TRBD2 matches at 9 bases. This CDR3 has 16 residues. Germline V gene lookup returns CDR1 SGDLS and CDR2 YYNGEE. J gave up 3 bases and V 2 bases, and 5 bases lay outside the gene matches. CDR3 residues: CASSVSSGTDTGELFF. As DNA, the CDR3 is TGTGCCAGCAGCGTCTCTAGCGGGACGGACACCGGGGAGCTGTTTTTT.

V usage is TRBV27 and J usage is TRBJ2-5, with 7 positions matching TRBD1. Germline CDR1 is MNHEY and CDR2 is SMNVEV (reference sequence). The CDR3 is 14 amino acids. After removal of 5 bases from V and 1 base from J, the junction contained 4 bases not matched to a gene. The CDR3 DNA sequence: TGTGCCAGCAGTCTCACAGGGGCCCAAGAGACCCAGTACTTC. It translates to CASSLTGAQETQYF.

This chain uses TRBV7-6 with TRBJ1-2; 12 bases map to TRBD1. CDR3 length equals 14 residues. Germline CDR1 SGHVS, CDR2 FNYEAQ. Trimming at V came to 3 bases and at J to 7 bases, leaving 3 bases not matched to a gene. CDR3 coding DNA: TGTGCCAGCAGCTTCGGGACAGGGGGCTCTGGCTACACCTTC. Residues: CASSFGTGGSGYTF.

V gene TRBV19 combines with J gene TRBJ2-1, with D possibly being TRBD2 (5 bases). With 5 bases removed from V and 4 bases from J, the gap between germline ends came to 27 bases. This CDR3 has 19 residues. Germline V gene lookup returns CDR1 LNHDA and CDR2 SQIVND (reference sequence). The CDR3 reads CASSGPPWAGETAYNEQFF. CDR3 DNA sequence: TGTGCCAGTAGTGGTCCCCCCTGGGCGGGTGAAACGGCTTACAATGAGCAGTTCTTC.

The chain recombines TRBV27 with TRBJ2-1; 11 bases match TRBD2. Germline trimming cut 4 bases from V and 6 bases from J; bases unmatched to any gene: 8. In germline, CDR1 is MNHEY, CDR2 SMNVEV (reference sequence). The CDR3 runs 16 residues. As DNA, the CDR3 is TGTGCCAGCAGTTCGTTACTAGCGGGAGAGCGCAATGAGCAGTTCTTC. Its protein is CASSSLLAGERNEQFF.

The genes are TRBV28 and TRBJ1-6; tentatively, D is TRBD1 (5 bases). Trimming removed 7 bases from V and 4 bases from J, with 14 bases in between. The CDR3 has 15 amino acids. Germline V gives CDR1 MDHEN, CDR2 SYDVKM. CDR3 residues: CASNWGQGYNSPLHF. The DNA of the CDR3 is TGTGCCAGCAATTGGGGTCAGGGTTATAATTCACCCCTCCACTTT.

This clone was detected once. The chain has TRBV28 and TRBJ2-2; 8 bases are shared with TRBD2. The V gene's germline CDR1 is MDHEN and CDR2 SYDVKM. The CDR3 covers 13 residues. The CDR3 sequence is CVTGRALAGELFF. The CDR3 coding sequence is TGTGTGACCGGGAGGGCCTTAGCCGGGGAGCTGTTTTTT.

V gene TRBV29-1 combines with J gene TRBJ1-2; 7 nucleotides line up with TRBD1. The CDR3 is 13 residues long. Germline trimming cut 7 bases from V and 8 bases from J; bases unmatched to any gene: 13. The germline gives CDR1 SQVTM, CDR2 ANQGSEA. For the CDR3, the DNA is TGCAGCGACAAAGGGGGCGCAGGTTTCGGCTACACCTTC. As protein: CSDKGGAGFGYTF.

This clone turned up a few times. The CDR3 loop is CASSQDRREQYF. The DNA of the CDR3 is TGTGCCAGCAGCCAAGATCGGAGAGAGCAGTACTTC. The rearrangement uses TRBV14 and TRBJ2-7; D ambiguous. The CDR3 consists of 12 residues. V lost 0 bases and J 7 bases, leaving 7 bases between the germline ends. Germline V lookup: CDR1 SGHDN, CDR2 FVKESK.

The chain couples TRBV7-8 to TRBJ2-2; 13 bases map to TRBD2. Germline CDR1 reads SGHVS; CDR2 reads FQNEAQ. The CDR3 is 16 residues long. The trim removed 4 bases at V and 7 bases at J, leaving 6 bases unmatched. DNA for the CDR3: TGTGCCAGCAGCTCTGGACTAGCGGGAGACCACGGGGAGCTGTTTTTT. Its translation is CASSSGLAGDHGELFF. Full variable domain (remainder filled in from reference TRBV7-8 and TRBJ2-2): GAGVSQSPRYKVAKRGQDVALRCDPISGHVSLFWYQQALGQGPEFLTYFQNEAQLDKSGLPSDRFFAERPEGSVSTLKIQRTQQEDSAVYLCASSSGLAGDHGELFFGEGSRLTVL.

The rearrangement joins TRBV15 to TRBJ1-3; 7 bases map to TRBD1. Per germline, CDR1 LNHNV and CDR2 YYDKDF (reference sequence). The CDR3 sequence is 15 residues long. V lost 5 bases to trimming and J lost 2 bases; unmatched junction nucleotides: 6. CDR3 amino acids: CATSADRDPGNTIYF. For the CDR3, the DNA is TGTGCCACCAGCGCCGACAGGGATCCTGGAAACACCATATATTTT.

V gene TRBV10-3 combines with J gene TRBJ2-7; 7 bases are shared with TRBD1. CDR1 is ENHRY, CDR2 SYGVKD, per germline. The V gene end was trimmed by 8 bases and the J gene end by 5 bases; junction bases not matched to a gene: 9. There are 13 residues in the CDR3. CDR3 residues: CAIGFGQENEQYF. Written as DNA, the CDR3 is TGTGCCATCGGGTTTGGACAGGAGAACGAGCAGTACTTC.

This chain joins TRBV19 and TRBJ1-2; D ambiguous. The CDR3 runs 12 residues. Germline CDR1 reads LNHDA; CDR2 reads SQIVND (reference sequence). Trimming took off 6 bases at V and 6 bases at J, with 11 bases between the two ends. In DNA, the CDR3 is TGTGCCAGTAGCGAGAACCAACATGGCTACACCTTC. Amino acid sequence: CASSENQHGYTF.

The chain employs TRBV19 and TRBJ2-3, with a possible D match to TRBD2 (5 bases). The CDR3 covers 14 residues. Trimming cost V 6 bases and J 4 bases, with 14 bases left between them. Germline V gene sequence: CDR1 LNHDA, CDR2 SQIVND (reference sequence). The DNA for the CDR3 is TGTGCCAGTAGCCCCGGGGTCGGGCCAGATACGCAGTATTTT. Translated: CASSPGVGPDTQYF.

The V gene is TRBV28, the J gene TRBJ1-2; 8 bases match TRBD1. Looked up from germline, CDR1 is MDHEN and CDR2 is SYDVKM. The CDR3 has 14 residues. V shed 3 bases and J 4 bases; nucleotides not matched to a gene: 4. CDR3 DNA: TGTGCCAGCAGTTTCCGGACAGGGCGCTATGGCTACACCTTC. Translation gives CASSFRTGRYGYTF.

The V and J genes are TRBV3-1 (or the pseudogene TRBV3-2) and TRBJ1-3; 9 nucleotides match TRBD1. The CDR3 is 16 residues long. V shed 2 bases, J shed 2 bases, and the junction held 4 bases outside the gene matches. Germline assignment: CDR1 LGHDT and CDR2 YNNKEL (reference sequence). CDR3 sequence (DNA): TGTGCCAGCAGCCAACACAGGGGGCCGGCTGGAAACACCATATATTTT. Its translation is CASSQHRGPAGNTIYF.

The chain joins TRBV6-5 to TRBJ1-5, with 7 bases that match TRBD1. V shed 6 bases and J 5 bases; nucleotides not matched to a gene: 4. The CDR3 extends over 13 amino acids. CDR1 and CDR2 (germline): MNHEY, SVGAGI. CDR3 amino acids: CASSTGVHQPQHF. The DNA for the CDR3 is TGTGCCAGCAGCACAGGGGTTCATCAGCCCCAGCATTTT.

The chain combines TRBV3-1 (or the pseudogene TRBV3-2) with TRBJ2-1; 9 bases line up with TRBD2. Germline trimming cut 0 bases from V and 5 bases from J; bases unmatched to any gene: 8. The CDR3 sequence is 17 residues long. In germline, CDR1 is LGHDT, CDR2 YNNKEL (reference sequence). The CDR3 reads CASSQDPAGGEDNEQFF. In DNA form, the CDR3 reads TGTGCCAGCAGCCAAGACCCGGCGGGAGGGGAGGACAATGAGCAGTTCTTC.

This chain uses TRBV15 with TRBJ2-4, with TRBD2 matching over 12 bases. The CDR3 consists of 21 residues. Germline loops: CDR1 LNHNV, CDR2 YYDKDF (reference sequence). V gave up 2 bases and J gave up 2 bases; unmatched junction bases: 16. The CDR3 sequence is CATSRKTSGSLQPWSKNIQYF. The DNA for the CDR3 is TGTGCCACCAGCAGAAAGACTAGCGGGAGTCTGCAGCCTTGGTCCAAAAACATTCAGTACTTC. The full variable domain, in which reference TRBV15 and TRBJ2-4 provide the parts outside the CDR3, is DAMVIQNPRYQVTQFGKPVTLSCSQTLNHNVMYWYQQKSSQAPKLLFHYYDKDFNNEADTPDNFQSRRPNTSFCFLDIRSPGLGDTAMYLCATSRKTSGSLQPWSKNIQYFGAGTRLSVL.

The CDR3 nucleotides are TGTGCCAGCAGCCCTAGACTAGGAGAGACCCAGTACTTC. Protein: CASSPRLGETQYF. The gene calls are TRBV7-9 and TRBJ2-5; tentative D call: TRBD2 (6 bases). Germline V gene sequence: CDR1 SEHNR, CDR2 FQNEAQ (reference sequence). The CDR3 loop spans 13 amino acids. The V and J ends lost 5 bases and 4 bases respectively, with 11 bases between them.

The V and J genes are TRBV4-1 and TRBJ1-6; 7 bases match TRBD1. The CDR3 is 16 residues long. Looked up from germline, CDR1 is MGHRA and CDR2 is YSYEKL. Unmatched junction bases numbered 7, after V lost 3 bases and J lost 5 bases. The chain's CDR3 is CASSHPAGTDNSPLHF. In DNA, the CDR3 is TGCGCCAGCAGCCACCCCGCCGGGACAGATAATTCACCCCTCCACTTT.

The rearrangement links TRBV7-2 to TRBJ2-7; 8 bases are shared with TRBD2. After removal of 4 bases from V and 3 bases from J, the junction contained 5 bases not matched to a gene. This CDR3 is 14 amino acids long. Germline V gene data show CDR1 as SGHTA and CDR2 as FQGNSA. CDR3 sequence (DNA): TGTGCCAGCAGCTGGGGACTAGAGGGCTACGAGCAGTACTTC. Its protein product is CASSWGLEGYEQYF.

This clone was counted only a few times. This chain links TRBV7-2 with TRBJ2-7, with TRBD2 as a possible D gene (5 bases). The CDR3 is 13 residues long. From germline, CDR1 is SGHTA and CDR2 FQGNSA. Trimming took off 3 bases at V and 5 bases at J, with 11 bases between the two ends. CDR3 nucleotide sequence: TGTGCCAGCAGCTTCACTAGTTTCCACGAGCAGTACTTC. Translating it yields CASSFTSFHEQYF.

The chain recombines TRBV30 with TRBJ1-4; D uncertain. The CDR3 has 14 amino acids. Germline lookup yields CDR1 GTSNPN and CDR2 SVGIG (reference sequence). V lost 4 bases to trimming and J lost 0 bases, with 9 bases between them. CDR3 sequence (DNA): TGTGCCTGGACAGAGGCGCCAACTAATGAAAAACTGTTTTTT. Translation gives CAWTEAPTNEKLFF.

The chain has TRBV9 and TRBJ2-5, with D possibly TRBD1 on 6 matching bases. The CDR3 contains 15 residues. Looked up from germline, CDR1 is SGDLS and CDR2 is YYNGEE. V shed 6 bases and J shed 5 bases, with 20 bases lying between them. The CDR3 sequence: CASNIGGQAGETQYF. CDR3 bases: TGTGCCAGCAACATAGGGGGTCAAGCAGGGGAGACCCAGTACTTC.

The chain recombines TRBV7-2 with TRBJ2-1; D may be TRBD2 (6 bases). Trimming removed 4 bases at V and 2 bases at J, with 12 bases between. This CDR3 comprises 15 residues. The germline gives CDR1 SGHTA, CDR2 FQGNSA. This CDR3 is CASSSRGLPYNEQFF. The CDR3 region has the DNA TGTGCCAGCAGCTCCCGGGGACTGCCCTACAATGAGCAGTTCTTC. Combining the CDR3 with reference TRBV7-2 and TRBJ2-1 gives the whole variable domain GAGVSQSPSNKVTEKGKDVELRCDPISGHTALYWYRQSLGQGLEFLIYFQGNSAPDKSGLPSDRFSAERTGGSVSTLTIQRTQQEDSAVYLCASSSRGLPYNEQFFGPGTRLTVL.